Listed here are 5 T cell receptor beta chains from one sample, sequenced in a study of cytomegalovirus exposure and HLA in healthy donors. Both 60 Vbeta primers and 13 Jbeta primers went into the PCR. The protocol was immunoSEQ multiplex PCR, while the TCRdb copy is restricted to in-frame clones and leaves out a portion. This sample has approximately 130,000 clones, with about two thirds found just once. The sample consisted of PBMCs. The receptors derive from a man in his forties or fifties in good health and CMV-seropositive.

The V call is TRBV27, the J call TRBJ2-7, with 7 bases matching TRBD1. The V gene's germline CDR1 is MNHEY and CDR2 SMNVEV (reference sequence). J gave up 2 bases and V 1 base, and 8 bases lay outside the gene matches. The CDR3 covers 16 residues. The CDR3 loop is CASSLYPTGSPYEQYF. In nucleotides, the CDR3 is TGTGCCAGCAGTTTATACCCGACAGGGAGTCCCTACGAGCAGTACTTC.

The V call is TRBV5-6, the J call TRBJ1-6; D is possibly TRBD1 (5 bases). CDR1 and CDR2 (germline): SGHDT, YYEEEE. The CDR3 is 15 amino acids. Between the trimmed V and J ends, which lost 4 bases and 9 bases, there was a span of 17 bases. The chain's CDR3 is CASSKRGGRGSPLHF. Here the CDR3 DNA reads TGTGCCAGCAGCAAGAGGGGAGGCCGGGGTTCACCCCTCCACTTT.

To note about this clone: The sample holds other DNA sequences that translate to the same CDR3. This chain uses TRBV18 with TRBJ1-2; D gene uncertain. V was trimmed by 3 bases and J by 0 bases, leaving 8 bases between them. In germline, CDR1 is KGHSH, CDR2 LQKENI. The CDR3 consists of 14 residues. Written as DNA, the CDR3 is TGTGCCAGCTCACCGGGCAGGTCTAACTATGGCTACACCTTC. Translating it yields CASSPGRSNYGYTF.

The J gene is TRBJ1-2, the V gene TRBV7-9; D gene ambiguous. Germline V CDR1 and CDR2: SEHNR, FQNEAQ (reference sequence). Trimming took 4 bases from V and 3 from J, leaving 18 bases between them. The length of the CDR3 is 16 residues. This CDR3 is CASSSPEGGKYYGYTF. DNA of the CDR3: TGTGCCAGCAGCTCCCCCGAGGGTGGAAAGTACTATGGCTACACCTTC.

The chain joins TRBV6-6 to TRBJ2-2, with 7 positions matching TRBD1. V trimming: 6 bases; J trimming: 4 bases; junction bases outside the gene matches: 8. The CDR3 sequence is 15 residues long. Germline V CDR1 and CDR2: MNHNY, SVGAGI (reference sequence). CDR3 bases: TGTGCCAGCAGAAAAGGGACAGATGTCACCGGGGAGCTGTTTTTT. Residues: CASRKGTDVTGELFF.